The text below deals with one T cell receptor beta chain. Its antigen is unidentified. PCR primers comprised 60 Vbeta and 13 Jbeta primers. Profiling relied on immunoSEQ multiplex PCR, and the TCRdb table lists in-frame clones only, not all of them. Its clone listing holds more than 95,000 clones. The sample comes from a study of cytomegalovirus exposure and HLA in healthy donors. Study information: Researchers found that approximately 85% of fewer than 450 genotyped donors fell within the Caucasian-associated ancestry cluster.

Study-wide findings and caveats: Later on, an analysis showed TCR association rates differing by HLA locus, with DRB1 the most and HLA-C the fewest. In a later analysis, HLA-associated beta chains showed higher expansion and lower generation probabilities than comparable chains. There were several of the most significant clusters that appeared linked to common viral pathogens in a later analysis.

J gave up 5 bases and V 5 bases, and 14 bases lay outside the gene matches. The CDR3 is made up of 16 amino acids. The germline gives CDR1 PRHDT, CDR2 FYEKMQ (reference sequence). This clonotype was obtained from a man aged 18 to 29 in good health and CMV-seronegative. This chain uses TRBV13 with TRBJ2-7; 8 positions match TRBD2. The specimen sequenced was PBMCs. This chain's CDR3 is CASSTSPGLGLHEQYF. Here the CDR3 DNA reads TGTGCCAGCAGCACATCCCCGGGACTAGGTCTCCACGAGCAGTACTTC.